The 11 T cell receptor beta chains below come from one sample, sequenced in a study of fetal regulatory T cell absence and autoimmunity. Only in-frame clones appear in the TCRdb table, and some are missing; sequencing was by immunoSEQ multiplex PCR. The table records about 95,000 clones, around 72% of them present only once. Input material: pancreas tissue. These receptors all come from a male donor with IPEX syndrome.

J is TRBJ1-4 and V is TRBV7-9; D gene ambiguous. V was cut by 7 bases and J by 0 bases, with 9 bases left in between. This CDR3 comprises 14 residues. Germline CDR1 is SEHNR and CDR2 is FQNEAQ (reference sequence). CDR3: CASTLGATNEKLFF. The CDR3 DNA reads as TGTGCCAGCACTTTAGGCGCAACTAATGAAAAACTGTTTTTT.

The chain joins TRBV5-4 to TRBJ2-1, with 11 bases matching TRBD2. With V trimmed by 2 bases and J by 7 bases, 2 bases remained unmatched. Looked up from germline, CDR1 is SGHNT and CDR2 is YYREEE (reference sequence). The CDR3 sequence is 14 residues long. The CDR3 DNA follows: TGTGCCAGCAGCTTAACTAGCGGGAGTAATGAGCAGTTCTTC. Its translation: CASSLTSGSNEQFF.

In this sample, this clone turned up once. This chain joins TRBV27 and TRBJ1-2, with a tentative D call TRBD1 (6 bases). This CDR3 has 15 amino acids. Germline CDR1 and CDR2: MNHEY and SMNVEV (reference sequence). The V gene lost 0 bases and the J gene lost 5 bases, with 13 bases spanning the gap. The CDR3 reads CASSLSLKGGYGYTF. CDR3 coding DNA: TGTGCCAGCAGTTTATCTCTAAAGGGGGGGTATGGCTACACCTTC.

About this clone itself: Other DNA sequences in this sample translate to the same CDR3. This CDR3 reads CASSLGQNTEAFF. In DNA, the CDR3 is TGTGCCAGCAGTTTAGGGCAGAACACTGAAGCTTTCTTT. The chain carries TRBV27 and TRBJ1-1; D call uncertain. Looked up from germline, CDR1 is MNHEY and CDR2 is SMNVEV (reference sequence). V lost 2 bases and J lost 1, with 5 bases in between. The CDR3 runs 13 residues.

The V call is TRBV19, the J call TRBJ1-6; TRBD1 matches at 7 bases. From germline, CDR1 is LNHDA and CDR2 SQIVND (reference sequence). CDR3 length equals 19 residues. The V and J ends lost 5 bases and 0 bases, in that order; junction bases with no gene match: 13. In DNA, the CDR3 is TGTGCCAGTAGTTTTAACCCGGGACAGAGAAGCTCCTATAATTCACCCCTCCACTTT. Protein product: CASSFNPGQRSSYNSPLHF. The variable domain in full, with the rest retrieved from reference TRBV19 and TRBJ1-6, is DGGITQSPKYLFRKEGQNVTLSCEQNLNHDAMYWYRQDPGQGLRLIYYSQIVNDFQKGDIAEGYSVSREKKESFPLTVTSAQKNPTAFYLCASSFNPGQRSSYNSPLHFGNGTRLTVT.

The chain combines TRBV7-6 with TRBJ2-7; D possibly corresponds to TRBD2 (5 bases). The CDR3 loop spans 13 amino acids. The ends were cut back, 4 bases at V and 4 bases at J, with 11 bases in the middle. Germline CDR1 is SGHVS and CDR2 is FNYEAQ. The CDR3 DNA reads as TGTGCCAGCAGCTCTAGCTTTCCGTACGAGCAGTACTTC. This translates into CASSSSFPYEQYF. Full variable domain (remainder filled in from reference TRBV7-6 and TRBJ2-7): GAGVSQSPRYKVTKRGQDVALRCDPISGHVSLYWYRQALGQGPEFLTYFNYEAQQDKSGLPNDRFSAERPEGSISTLTIQRTEQRDSAMYRCASSSSFPYEQYFGPGTRLTVT.

The chain uses TRBV2 and TRBJ2-1, with TRBD2 matching 9 bases. This CDR3 comprises 15 residues. The V and J ends lost 6 bases and 7 bases, in that order; junction bases with no gene match: 10. CDR1 and CDR2 from the germline V gene are SNHLY and FYNNEI. CDR3 protein: CASSHGREGDNEQFF. The CDR3 DNA reads as TGTGCCAGCAGCCACGGGCGGGAGGGAGATAATGAGCAGTTCTTC.

This chain links TRBV4-1 with TRBJ2-2; TRBD2 agrees at 11 bases. V lost 1 base and J lost 7; bases outside the gene matches: 17. Germline CDR1 and CDR2: MGHRA and YSYEKL. The CDR3 extends over 20 amino acids. The CDR3 is CASSQGEIAGGPGSGGELFF. In DNA form, the CDR3 reads TGCGCCAGCAGCCAAGGAGAGATAGCGGGAGGGCCCGGGTCGGGCGGGGAGCTGTTTTTT.

The rearrangement uses TRBV7-9 and TRBJ1-4; weak D call: TRBD1 (5 bases). The CDR3 spans 13 residues. Germline V gives CDR1 SEHNR, CDR2 FQNEAQ (reference sequence). V shed 2 bases and J shed 5 bases, with 6 bases lying between them. In DNA, the CDR3 is TGTGCCAGCAGCTTACAGGGCAATGAAAAACTGTTTTTT. It encodes CASSLQGNEKLFF.

A few counts support this clone. The chain recombines TRBV11-2 with TRBJ2-5; 9 bases map to TRBD2. The length of the CDR3 is 14 residues. Germline-derived CDR1 and CDR2 are SGHAT and FQNNGV. With V trimmed by 2 bases and J by 5 bases, 3 bases remained unmatched. This chain's CDR3 is CASSLLAGSETQYF. In DNA, the CDR3 is TGTGCCAGCAGCTTACTAGCGGGATCGGAGACCCAGTACTTC.

This clone was counted only a few times. V gene TRBV2 combines with J gene TRBJ2-3, with D hard to call. V lost 0 bases and J 6 bases, leaving 4 bases between the germline ends. CDR1 is SNHLY and CDR2 is FYNNEI in the germline V gene. The length of the CDR3 is 12 residues. Written as DNA, the CDR3 is TGTGCCAGCAGTGAAGCGTTCGATACGCAGTATTTT. This gives the protein CASSEAFDTQYF.